The 5 T cell receptor beta chains reported below all come from one sample, sequenced in a study of beta chain features in type 1 diabetes. General study results and limits: In every one of the four CD4+ subsets, TCRB CDR3s were moderately but significantly shorter in Type 1 diabetes patients.

What was sequenced were expressed TCRB transcripts, since all of the isolated RNA had been reverse transcribed. Profiled with immunoSEQ multiplex PCR; TCRdb holds only in-frame clones, not every one. Of some 140,000 clones listed, around 9% are singletons. These receptors lack a known antigen. Sample: central memory CD4+ T cells from blood. The receptors derive from a man aged 30-40 years with type 1 diabetes.

The chain recombines TRBV28 with TRBJ1-5; D gene uncertain. The CDR3 loop spans 14 amino acids. The V end lost 1 base, the J end lost 1 base, and 5 bases lay between the germline ends. Per germline, CDR1 MDHEN and CDR2 SYDVKM. The DNA of the CDR3 is TGTGCCAGCAGTTTATCGGTCAGCAATCAGCCCCAGCATTTT. Protein: CASSLSVSNQPQHF.

The chain uses TRBV11-2 and TRBJ2-1; 13 nucleotides line up with TRBD2. The CDR3 extends over 16 amino acids. Per germline, CDR1 SGHAT and CDR2 FQNNGV. Germline trimming cut 3 bases from V and 5 bases from J; bases unmatched to any gene: 4. The CDR3 region has the DNA TGTGCCAGCAGCTTCACACTAGCGGGGGGGCACAATGAGCAGTTCTTC. Encoded protein: CASSFTLAGGHNEQFF.

This clone was seen a handful of times. The V gene is TRBV2, the J gene TRBJ2-5; the D gene is possibly TRBD2 (5 bases). There are 13 residues in the CDR3. V lost 5 bases and J lost 2, with 9 bases in between. CDR1 is SNHLY and CDR2 is FYNNEI in the germline V gene. The chain's CDR3 is CASSRGLQETQYF. For the CDR3, the DNA is TGTGCCAGCAGTCGCGGGCTTCAAGAGACCCAGTACTTC.

This clone turned up a few times. The chain has TRBV4-3 and TRBJ1-4; D is unresolved. Looked up from germline, CDR1 is LGHNA and CDR2 is YSLEER. The CDR3 has 17 residues. The ends were cut back, 1 base at V and 8 bases at J, with 20 bases in the middle. The CDR3 region is CASSQATGFTPEEKLFF. The CDR3 DNA reads TGCGCCAGCAGCCAAGCTACGGGGTTCACCCCGGAGGAAAAACTGTTTTTT.

Of note for this clone: One end of the junction fails to match germline, which may point to a read error. This same CDR3 is encoded by further DNA sequences in the sample. The chain employs TRBV6-5 and TRBJ1-6, with TRBD1 matching over 7 bases. The CDR3 spans 15 residues. Germline V gene sequence: CDR1 MNHEY, CDR2 SVGAGI. This chain's CDR3 is CASSYSRTGDSPLHF. Written as DNA, the CDR3 is TGTGCCAGCAGTTACTCTAGGACAGGTGATTCGCCCCTCCACTTT.